The 13 T cell receptor beta chains presented below share a single source sample, sequenced in a study of T-cell memory formation after mild COVID-19. Via MiXCR, TCRdb re-called the 5' RACE reads, giving one row per CDR3 protein. Of approximately 560,000 distinct CDR3 sequences listed, roughly 17% were seen once; the top ten hold around 8.1%. Sample: PBMCs or a T cell subset sorted from them (not recorded which). These TCRs come from an adult woman who had mild COVID-19 (a few samples of this study predate the infection). Cell type and time point are not known.

This sequence joins TRBV20-1 and TRBJ1-2, with D possibly TRBD1 on 6 matching bases. The V gene lost 2 bases and the J gene lost 5 bases, with 15 bases spanning the gap. The CDR3 consists of 14 residues. Germline CDR1 is DFQATT and CDR2 is SNEGSKA (reference sequence). The CDR3 spells CSARLPGQLYGYTF. DNA of the CDR3: TGCAGTGCTAGACTCCCAGGACAGCTTTATGGCTACACCTTC.

This clonotype was counted between two and nine times. The chain joins TRBV7-2 to TRBJ1-5; tentatively, D is TRBD1 (5 bases). The CDR3 sequence is 15 residues long. The ends were cut back, 1 base at V and 1 base at J, with 8 bases in the middle. The V gene's germline CDR1 is SGHTA and CDR2 FQGNSA. The CDR3 loop reads CASSLGTKSNQPQHF. The CDR3, as DNA: TGTGCCAGCAGCTTAGGGACAAAGAGCAATCAGCCCCAGCATTTT.

A few counts support this clonotype. The CDR3 loop is CASRAGAVGNQPQHF. In nucleotides, the CDR3 is TGTGCCAGCAGGGCAGGGGCGGTGGGCAATCAGCCCCAGCATTTT. V is TRBV2 and J is TRBJ1-5; TRBD1 might be the D (6 bases). With 6 bases removed from V and 2 bases from J, the gap between germline ends came to 14 bases. From germline, CDR1 is SNHLY and CDR2 FYNNEI. This CDR3 is built from 15 residues.

This chain joins TRBV12-3 or TRBV12-4 and TRBJ1-1; no firm D call. V was shortened by 3 bases and J by 5 bases, with 13 bases between the two germline ends. The CDR3 length is 14 residues. The CDR3 loop is CASSFRRGGTEAFF. CDR3 nucleotide sequence: TGTGCCAGCAGTTTCAGGCGAGGAGGGACTGAAGCTTTCTTT.

The gene calls are TRBV6-6 and TRBJ2-1; TRBD2 matches at 14 bases. Losses at the gene ends were 5 bases for V and 7 bases for J; bases not matched to a gene: 7. The germline V gene encodes CDR1 MNHNY and CDR2 SVGAGI (reference sequence). The CDR3 has 16 residues. CDR3 in amino acids: CASSREGLAGVNEQFF. DNA of the CDR3: TGTGCCAGCAGTCGGGAGGGACTAGCGGGAGTGAATGAGCAGTTCTTC.

This clonotype was observed a handful of times. The chain recombines TRBV12-3 or TRBV12-4 with TRBJ2-3; 7 nucleotides agree with TRBD2. The CDR3 is made up of 14 amino acids. With 2 bases clipped from V and 5 bases from J, the junction kept 4 bases outside the gene matches. In DNA form, the CDR3 reads TGTGCCAGCAGTTTAAGGGCGGGAGTAGATACGCAGTATTTT. Its translation is CASSLRAGVDTQYF.

The V call is TRBV4-3, the J call TRBJ2-6; D unresolved. Germline-derived CDR1 and CDR2 are LGHNA and YSLEER. There are 16 residues in the CDR3. V dropped 0 bases and J dropped 0 bases, with 6 bases sitting between them. The DNA of the CDR3 is TGCGCCAGCAGCCAAGATCTCGGCTCTGGGGCCAACGTCCTGACTTTC. Protein: CASSQDLGSGANVLTF.

The chain combines TRBV10-3 with TRBJ2-7; tentative D call: TRBD1 (6 bases). This CDR3 is 14 amino acids long. The V end lost 3 bases, the J end lost 7 bases, and 16 bases lay between the germline ends. Germline V gives CDR1 ENHRY, CDR2 SYGVKD. CDR3 bases: TGTGCCATCAGTGAAGAGGGGGAGAGAGAAGAGCAGTACTTC. Protein: CAISEEGEREEQYF.

The sample holds a few counts of this clonotype. This rearrangement joins TRBV20-1 to TRBJ1-1, with D unclear. The V and J ends lost 0 bases and 0 bases respectively, with 8 bases between them. The CDR3 loop spans 14 amino acids. Germline values: CDR1 DFQATT, CDR2 SNEGSKA (reference sequence). CDR3 sequence (DNA): TGCAGTGCTAGAGATAGGGCAATGAACACTGAAGCTTTCTTT. Its protein is CSARDRAMNTEAFF.

This clonotype turned up a few times. The genes are TRBV7-8 and TRBJ2-3; D gene uncertain. This CDR3 is 12 amino acids long. CDR1 and CDR2 from the germline V gene are SGHVS and FQNEAQ. The V end lost 1 base, the J end lost 8 bases, and 7 bases lay between the germline ends. CDR3 coding DNA: TGTGCCAGCAGCTTAGTCCGGTCTACGCAGTATTTT. Translated: CASSLVRSTQYF.

This clonotype was observed once. The chain is built from TRBV4-1 and TRBJ1-5; D is possibly TRBD1 (6 bases). Trimming stripped 2 bases from V and 7 bases from J, with 12 bases between. Germline lookup yields CDR1 MGHRA and CDR2 YSYEKL. This CDR3 spans 14 amino acids. The CDR3 region is CASSQWDKGQPQHF. As DNA, the CDR3 is TGCGCCAGCAGCCAATGGGACAAAGGGCAGCCCCAGCATTTT.

The CDR3: CASSQSNRGPNEQYF. CDR3 sequence (DNA): TGCGCCAGCAGTCAATCTAACAGGGGGCCCAACGAGCAGTACTTC. The V gene is TRBV23-1, the J gene TRBJ2-7; TRBD1 matches at 9 bases. TRBV23-1 is an open reading frame, and its role is uncertain. After removal of 0 bases from V and 5 bases from J, the junction contained 5 bases not matched to a gene. The CDR3 sequence is 15 residues long.

This clonotype showed up just a few times. The chain joins TRBV18 to TRBJ2-3, with TRBD1 as a possible D gene (5 bases). Germline CDR1 and CDR2: KGHSH and LQKENI. V shed 1 base and J shed 2 bases, with 10 bases lying between them. This CDR3 has 15 residues. The CDR3 DNA reads TGTGCCAGCTCACCACGACAGAGAAACACAGATACGCAGTATTTT. This translates into CASSPRQRNTDTQYF.